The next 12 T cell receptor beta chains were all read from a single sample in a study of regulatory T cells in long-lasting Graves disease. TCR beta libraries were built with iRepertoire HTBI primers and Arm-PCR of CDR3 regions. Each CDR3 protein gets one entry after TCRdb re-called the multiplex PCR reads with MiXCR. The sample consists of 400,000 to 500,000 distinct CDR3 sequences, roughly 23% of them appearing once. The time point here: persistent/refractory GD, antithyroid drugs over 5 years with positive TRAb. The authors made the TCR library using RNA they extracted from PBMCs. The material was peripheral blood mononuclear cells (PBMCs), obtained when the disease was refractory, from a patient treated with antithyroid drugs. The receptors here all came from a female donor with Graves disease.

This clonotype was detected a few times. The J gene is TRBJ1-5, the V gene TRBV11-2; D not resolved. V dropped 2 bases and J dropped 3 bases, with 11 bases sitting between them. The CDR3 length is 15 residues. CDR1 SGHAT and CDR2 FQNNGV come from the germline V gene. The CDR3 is CASSLRLTDNQPQHF. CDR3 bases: TGTGCCAGCAGCTTAAGGCTGACTGACAATCAGCCCCAGCATTTT.

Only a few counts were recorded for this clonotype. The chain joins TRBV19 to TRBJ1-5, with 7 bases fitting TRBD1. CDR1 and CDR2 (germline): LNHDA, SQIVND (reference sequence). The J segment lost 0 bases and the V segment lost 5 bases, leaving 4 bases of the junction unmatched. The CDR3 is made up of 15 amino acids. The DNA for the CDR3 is TGTGCCAGTAGTGACAGGGTCTATAGCAATCAGCCCCAGCATTTT. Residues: CASSDRVYSNQPQHF.

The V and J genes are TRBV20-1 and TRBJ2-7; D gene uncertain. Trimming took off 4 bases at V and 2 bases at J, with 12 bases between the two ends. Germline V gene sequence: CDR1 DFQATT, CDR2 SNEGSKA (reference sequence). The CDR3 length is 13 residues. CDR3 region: CSATQIDTYEQYF. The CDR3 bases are TGCAGTGCTACACAAATAGACACCTACGAGCAGTACTTC.

The CDR3 here is CASSLKGWHEQYF. CDR3 coding DNA: TGCGCCAGCAGCTTGAAGGGCTGGCACGAGCAGTACTTC. The chain uses TRBV5-1 and TRBJ2-7, with D unresolved. The germline V gene has CDR1 SGHRS and CDR2 YFSETQ. CDR3 length equals 13 residues. The ends were cut back, 1 base at V and 5 bases at J, with 10 bases in the middle.

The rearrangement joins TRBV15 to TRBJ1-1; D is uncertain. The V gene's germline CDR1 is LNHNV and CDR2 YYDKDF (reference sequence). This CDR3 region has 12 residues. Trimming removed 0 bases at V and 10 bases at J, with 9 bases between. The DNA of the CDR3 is TGTGCCACCAGCAGAGATCTCGGAGGAGCTTTCTTT. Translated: CATSRDLGGAFF. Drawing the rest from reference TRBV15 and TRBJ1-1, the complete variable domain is DAMVIQNPRYQVTQFGKPVTLSCSQTLNHNVMYWYQQKSSQAPKLLFHYYDKDFNNEADTPDNFQSRRPNTSFCFLDIRSPGLGDTAMYLCATSRDLGGAFFGQGTRLTVV.

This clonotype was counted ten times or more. CDR3 residues: CASSQRRGWGTVAKNIQYF. The CDR3 nucleotides are TGTGCCAGCAGTCAACGGAGGGGCTGGGGGACGGTAGCCAAAAACATTCAGTACTTC. The chain employs TRBV28 and TRBJ2-4; perhaps TRBD2 as D (6 bases). The CDR3 extends over 19 amino acids. CDR1 is MDHEN, CDR2 SYDVKM, per germline. Between the trimmed V and J ends, which lost 5 bases and 0 bases, there was a span of 23 bases.

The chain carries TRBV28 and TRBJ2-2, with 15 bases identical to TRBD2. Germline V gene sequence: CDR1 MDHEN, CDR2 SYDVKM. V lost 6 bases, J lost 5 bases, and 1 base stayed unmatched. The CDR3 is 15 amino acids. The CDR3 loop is CASRGTSGGTGELFF. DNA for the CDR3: TGTGCCAGCAGGGGGACTAGCGGGGGGACCGGGGAGCTGTTTTTT.

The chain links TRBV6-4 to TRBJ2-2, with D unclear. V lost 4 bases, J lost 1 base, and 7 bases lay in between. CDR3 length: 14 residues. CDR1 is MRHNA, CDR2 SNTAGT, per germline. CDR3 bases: TGTGCCAGCAGTGGTTCCCTGAACACCGGGGAGCTGTTTTTT. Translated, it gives CASSGSLNTGELFF.

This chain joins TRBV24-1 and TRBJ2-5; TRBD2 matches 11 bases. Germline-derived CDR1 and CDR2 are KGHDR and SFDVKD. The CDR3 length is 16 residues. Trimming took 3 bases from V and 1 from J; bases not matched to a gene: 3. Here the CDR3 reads CATSDPGLAAQETQYF. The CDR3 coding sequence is TGTGCCACCAGTGATCCGGGACTAGCGGCCCAAGAGACCCAGTACTTC.

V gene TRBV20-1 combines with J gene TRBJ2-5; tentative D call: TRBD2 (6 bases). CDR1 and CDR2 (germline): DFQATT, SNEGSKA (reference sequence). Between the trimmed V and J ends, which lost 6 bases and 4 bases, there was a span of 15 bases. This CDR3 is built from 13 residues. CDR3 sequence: CSADRDFSETQYF. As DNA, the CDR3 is TGCAGTGCGGACCGGGACTTCTCAGAGACCCAGTACTTC.

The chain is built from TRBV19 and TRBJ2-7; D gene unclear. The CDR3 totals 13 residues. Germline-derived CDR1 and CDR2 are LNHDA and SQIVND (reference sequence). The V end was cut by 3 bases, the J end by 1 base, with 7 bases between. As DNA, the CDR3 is TGTGCCAGTAGTATTGGACCGTCCTACGAGCAGTACTTC. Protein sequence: CASSIGPSYEQYF.

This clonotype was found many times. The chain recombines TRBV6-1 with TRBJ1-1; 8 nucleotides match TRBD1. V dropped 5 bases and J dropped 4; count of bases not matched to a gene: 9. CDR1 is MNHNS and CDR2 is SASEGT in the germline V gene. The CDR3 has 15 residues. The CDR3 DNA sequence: TGTGCCAGCAGTCTACACAGGGGGGAAATCACTGAAGCTTTCTTT. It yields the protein CASSLHRGEITEAFF.